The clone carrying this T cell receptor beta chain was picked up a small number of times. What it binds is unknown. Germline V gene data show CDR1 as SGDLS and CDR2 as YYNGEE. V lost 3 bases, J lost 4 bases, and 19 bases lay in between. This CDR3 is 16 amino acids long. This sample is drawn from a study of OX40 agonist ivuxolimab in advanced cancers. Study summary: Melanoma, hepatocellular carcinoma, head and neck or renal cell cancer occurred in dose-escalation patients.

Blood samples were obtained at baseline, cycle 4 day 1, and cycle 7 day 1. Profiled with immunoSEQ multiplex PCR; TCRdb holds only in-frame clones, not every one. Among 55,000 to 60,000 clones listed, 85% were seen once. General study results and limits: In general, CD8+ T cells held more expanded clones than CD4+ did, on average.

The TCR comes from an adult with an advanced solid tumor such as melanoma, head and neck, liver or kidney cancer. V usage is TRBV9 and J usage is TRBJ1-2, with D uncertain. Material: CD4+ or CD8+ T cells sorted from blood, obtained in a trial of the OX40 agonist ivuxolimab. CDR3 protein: CASSASHGTTFYGYTF. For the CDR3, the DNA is TGTGCCAGCAGCGCCTCACATGGTACAACATTCTATGGCTACACCTTC.